These T cell receptor beta chains were read from a single sample in a study of blood T cell repertoires in COVID-19. The protocol was immunoSEQ multiplex PCR, while the TCRdb copy is restricted to in-frame clones and leaves out a portion. The table has approximately 240,000 clones, approximately 80% seen once. Sequencing used peripheral blood. The receptors derive from a woman in her thirties or forties with active or convalescent COVID-19. The CDR3 runs from the conserved cysteine through the conserved F or W. D genes are given only for firm matches. Clone size is not always given. Where it is, it says once, few, many or a class for expanded clones.

cdr3_nt | cdr3_aa | j_call | d_call | v_call | clone_size
TGTGCCAGCAGGGCCCGTAATCGAAATGAAAAACTGTTTTTT | CASRARNRNEKLFF | TRBJ1-4 | - | TRBV6-5 | -
TGCAGCGTTGTACTAGGAGGGCCCGGGGAGCTGTTTTTT | CSVVLGGPGELFF | TRBJ2-2 | - | TRBV29-1 | -
TGCGCCAGCAGCTTGGACTCAAATAGCAATCAGCCCCAGCATTTT | CASSLDSNSNQPQHF | TRBJ1-5 | - | TRBV5-1 | -
TGTGCCAGCAGCGTAGAGGTACAGGGGCCCGCTGATACGCAGTATTTT | CASSVEVQGPADTQYF | TRBJ2-3 | TRBD1 | TRBV9 | -
TGTGCCAGCAGTTTAACTGGGGACAGGGGGAGGGAAGCTTTCTTT | CASSLTGDRGREAFF | TRBJ1-1 | TRBD1 | TRBV27 | -
TGTGCCAGCAGCTCCGGGACAGGTCTGGACTATGGCTACACCTTC | CASSSGTGLDYGYTF | TRBJ1-2 | TRBD1 | TRBV5-4 | -
TGTGCCAGCAGCTTAGGGGGCCTGGACAACGAAGCTTTCTTT | CASSLGGLDNEAFF | TRBJ1-1 | - | TRBV11-3 | -
TGTGCCAGCTCATCACTGCCCCGAACAGGAAACAATCAGCCCCAGCATTTT | CASSSLPRTGNNQPQHF | TRBJ1-5 | - | TRBV18 | once
TGCGCCAGCAGCCGCGGGGGGGTAAACACTGAAGCTTTCTTT | CASSRGGVNTEAFF | TRBJ1-1 | - | TRBV5-1 | -
TGTGCCAGCAGTCCGAGACAGGGGGCGACAGATACGCAGTATTTT | CASSPRQGATDTQYF | TRBJ2-3 | TRBD1 | TRBV27 | -
TGTGCCAGCAGCCTGCAGACTGGGGAAAAACTGTTTTTT | CASSLQTGEKLFF | TRBJ1-4 | - | TRBV7-8 | -
TGTGCCAGCAGCCACCCTGACAGGGACCGTAGGGACATTCAGTACTTC | CASSHPDRDRRDIQYF | TRBJ2-4 | - | TRBV21-1 | -
TGTGCCAGTAGTCCCCGACAGGGATCGAAAGGGATGAACACTGAAGCTTTCTTT | CASSPRQGSKGMNTEAFF | TRBJ1-1 | TRBD1 | TRBV19 | -
TGTGCCAGCAGTTCGCGGAAAACAGATACGCAGTATTTT | CASSSRKTDTQYF | TRBJ2-3 | - | TRBV27 | -
TGTGCCACCAGCAGAGAAACACTAGCGGGGGGGCTACGACAGTTCTTC | CATSRETLAGGLRQFF | TRBJ2-1 | TRBD2 | TRBV15 | -
TGTGCCAGCAGCTCCCGGACAGGAAGCACAGATACGCAGTATTTT | CASSSRTGSTDTQYF | TRBJ2-3 | TRBD1 | TRBV5-4 | many
TGTGCCAGCAGCTTTGGGGCGCTTGGTGAGCAGTTCTTC | CASSFGALGEQFF | TRBJ2-1 | - | TRBV7-3 | -
TGCGCCAGCAGCTTGCGGCAAGACTTATCGGAGACCCAGTACTTC | CASSLRQDLSETQYF | TRBJ2-5 | - | TRBV5-1 | -
TGTGCCAGCAGCCAATCAAGCAATCAGCCCCAGCATTTT | CASSQSSNQPQHF | TRBJ1-5 | - | TRBV4-2 | -
TGTGCCAGCAGTTACTCGGACAGCATCAACACCGGGGAGCTGTTTTTT | CASSYSDSINTGELFF | TRBJ2-2 | - | TRBV6-5 | -
TGTGCCAGCAGCCCCCGGGGCCAAGGGGGTAATGAGCAGTTCTTC | CASSPRGQGGNEQFF | TRBJ2-1 | - | TRBV7-9 | -
TGCGCCAGCAGCTTGGGGCAGGGGCGCAACTATGGCTACACCTTC | CASSLGQGRNYGYTF | TRBJ1-2 | - | TRBV5-1 | -
TGTGCCAGCAGCCCCCTGGGACAGAACACCGGGGAGCTGTTTTTT | CASSPLGQNTGELFF | TRBJ2-2 | - | TRBV9 | -
TGTGCCAGCAGTGATTGGTCTAGCGGGGTTGGAGATACGCAGTATTTT | CASSDWSSGVGDTQYF | TRBJ2-3 | TRBD2 | TRBV6-1 | -
TGTGCCATCAGCGATACAACGTACGAGCAGTACTTC | CAISDTTYEQYF | TRBJ2-7 | - | TRBV10-3 | -
TGCGCCAGCAGCCAAGAAAAAACCGCGGTGCTTAACTATGGCTACACCTTC | CASSQEKTAVLNYGYTF | TRBJ1-2 | - | TRBV4-1 | -
TGTGCCAGCAGCCTCAGGGCGGGAGGGGACGCTGAAGCTTTCTTT | CASSLRAGGDAEAFF | TRBJ1-1 | - | TRBV3-1/TRBV3-2 | -
TGCGCCAGCAGCTTGTCGGGACAGGTTAGCTCTGGGGCCAACGTCCTGACTTTC | CASSLSGQVSSGANVLTF | TRBJ2-6 | TRBD1 | TRBV5-1 | once
TGTGCCAGCAGCCTCATGGGACTAGCGGGGGTGGGTGACACCGGGGAGCTGTTTTTT | CASSLMGLAGVGDTGELFF | TRBJ2-2 | TRBD2 | TRBV7-2 | -
TGTGCCAGCAGCTTACCAGCGGGGGGGGGAAATGAGCAGTTCTTC | CASSLPAGGGNEQFF | TRBJ2-1 | TRBD2 | TRBV7-9 | few
TGTGCCAGCAGCTTAATGTCCGGTTACGAGCAGTACTTC | CASSLMSGYEQYF | TRBJ2-7 | - | TRBV7-6 | few
TGTGCCAGCAGCCCCAATAGGGGCTCCTACAATGAGCAGTTCTTC | CASSPNRGSYNEQFF | TRBJ2-1 | - | TRBV6-5 | -
TGCGCCAGCGGGGATACGGGAACTACAGATACGCAGTATTTT | CASGDTGTTDTQYF | TRBJ2-3 | - | TRBV5-1 | -
TGTGCCAGCAGCCCGACAGGGGGAAACAATCAGCCCCAGCATTTT | CASSPTGGNNQPQHF | TRBJ1-5 | TRBD1 | TRBV6-5 | once